The entry that follows covers one TCR beta chain sequence. Generated by immunoSEQ multiplex PCR, the TCRdb table keeps only in-frame clones and is missing some. The profile shows tens of thousands of clones, around 90% of them singletons. This sample is part of a study of T cell responses to AZD1222 COVID-19 vaccine. Germline V gives CDR1 SNHLY, CDR2 FYNNEI. The length of the CDR3 is 12 residues. Trimming took 8 bases from V and 0 from J, leaving 8 bases between them. This rearrangement joins TRBV2 to TRBJ2-7; D is ambiguous. This TCR derives from an adult in good health. The sequencing here drew on peripheral blood, taken on day 0 of MenACWY control vaccination. The CDR3 DNA reads as TGTGCCAGCGTCCGGAGCTCCTACGAGCAGTACTTC. Translated, it gives CASVRSSYEQYF.